The subject of this entry is one T cell receptor (beta chain). This clonotype has at least ten counts. Its antigen is unknown. No base quality values were provided; no much bigger clone lies one nucleotide off. V lost 5 bases and J lost 3 bases; the stretch between them is 11 bases long. The germline V gene sets CDR1 to SGHTA and CDR2 to FQGNSA. The CDR3 holds 13 amino acids from the cysteine to the phenylalanine. Of the read, only the CDR3 DNA is kept; its 39 bases are in frame from base 1. The library came from RT-PCR. The data were produced on an Illumina MiSeq. Through fastp at Q25 and MiXCR, TCRdb rebuilt clones from the public reads, retaining in-frame beta chains. Identical CDR3 proteins give one entry, which carries the most common genes and DNA. This sample is represented by about 680,000 distinct CDR3 sequences; approximately 15% of them were singletons. 3% to 4.5% of the sample belongs to the ten largest clones.

The sample is drawn from a study (dated by TCRdb to about 2016). This sequence originates from a female donor in good health, serving as a healthy control. The chain uses TRBV7-2 and TRBJ2-7; the D segment cannot be called with confidence. Source material: memory CD4+ T cells from blood. This receptor has the CDR3 CASSQSLDYEQYF. Read as DNA, the sequence is TGTGCCAGCAGCCAGAGCTTAGACTACGAGCAGTACTTC.